Detailed here is one T cell receptor (beta chain). Its antigen is undetermined. CDR1 MNHEY and CDR2 SVGAGI come from the germline V gene. This CDR3 region has 15 residues. The junction had 10 bases not matched to a gene; V was cut back by 2 bases and J by 11 bases. Here immunoSEQ multiplex PCR was the method, and the copy in TCRdb shows in-frame clones only, minus some. The sample records about 240,000 clones, 80% to 85% being singletons. The data derive from a study of Tregs in tolerant kidney transplant recipients. Broader study findings: Findings come from small patient numbers and require larger validation. Activated donor B cell expansion appeared to reveal the most relevant donor-specific TCRbeta repertoire. Biological reproducibility was not directly addressed in this study.

Thawed PBMCs were FACS-sorted into unstimulated CD4+CD25+CD127- regulatory T cells, CD4+CD25- non-regulatory cells, CD4 and CD8 cells. The genes are TRBV6-5 and TRBJ1-5, with TRBD1 matching over 9 bases. The receptor comes from a human donor in good health. The source material was CD4+ T cells from blood. The CDR3 DNA is TGTGCCAGCAGTTACACAGGACAGGGGTTAGGGACCCAGCATTTT. Its protein product is CASSYTGQGLGTQHF.